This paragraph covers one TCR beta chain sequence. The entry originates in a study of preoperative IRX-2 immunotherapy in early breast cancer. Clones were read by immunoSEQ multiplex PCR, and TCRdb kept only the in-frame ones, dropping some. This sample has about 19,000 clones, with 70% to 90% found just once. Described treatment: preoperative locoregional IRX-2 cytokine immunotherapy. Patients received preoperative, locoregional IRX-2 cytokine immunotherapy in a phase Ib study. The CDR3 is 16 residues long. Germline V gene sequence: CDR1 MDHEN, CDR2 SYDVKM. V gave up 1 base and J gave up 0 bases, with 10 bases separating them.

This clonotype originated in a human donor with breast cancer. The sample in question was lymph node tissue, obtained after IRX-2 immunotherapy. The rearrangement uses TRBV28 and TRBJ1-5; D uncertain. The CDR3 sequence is CASSLSLLYSNQPQHF. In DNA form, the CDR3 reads TGTGCCAGCAGTTTATCACTGCTATATAGCAATCAGCCCCAGCATTTT. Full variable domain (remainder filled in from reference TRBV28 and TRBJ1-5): DVKVTQSSRYLVKRTGEKVFLECVQDMDHENMFWYRQDPGLGLRLIYFSYDVKMKEKGDIPEGYSVSREKKERFSLILESASTNQTSMYLCASSLSLLYSNQPQHFGDGTRLSIL.